Given below is one T cell receptor beta chain in context. This entry comes from a study of T cell changes during pregnancy in multiple sclerosis. The ends were cut back, 5 bases at V and 5 bases at J, with 10 bases in the middle. Germline lookup yields CDR1 SGHTA and CDR2 FQGNSA. The CDR3 is 13 amino acids. Produced via immunoSEQ multiplex PCR; TCRdb's table is partial and in-frame only. The sample holds around 80,000 clones, about 92% seen once. This clonotype originated in a female donor with multiple sclerosis, enrolled in a pregnancy study. The rearrangement links TRBV7-2 to TRBJ2-1, with D possibly matching TRBD2 (5 bases). Sequences were derived from peripheral blood, sampled before pregnancy. CDR3 loop: CASSPAGNNEQFF. The CDR3 DNA follows: TGTGCCAGCAGCCCGGCGGGCAACAATGAGCAGTTCTTC. Using reference TRBV7-2 and TRBJ2-1 for the parts outside the CDR3, the full variable domain is GAGVSQSPSNKVTEKGKDVELRCDPISGHTALYWYRQSLGQGLEFLIYFQGNSAPDKSGLPSDRFSAERTGGSVSTLTIQRTQQEDSAVYLCASSPAGNNEQFFGPGTRLTVL.